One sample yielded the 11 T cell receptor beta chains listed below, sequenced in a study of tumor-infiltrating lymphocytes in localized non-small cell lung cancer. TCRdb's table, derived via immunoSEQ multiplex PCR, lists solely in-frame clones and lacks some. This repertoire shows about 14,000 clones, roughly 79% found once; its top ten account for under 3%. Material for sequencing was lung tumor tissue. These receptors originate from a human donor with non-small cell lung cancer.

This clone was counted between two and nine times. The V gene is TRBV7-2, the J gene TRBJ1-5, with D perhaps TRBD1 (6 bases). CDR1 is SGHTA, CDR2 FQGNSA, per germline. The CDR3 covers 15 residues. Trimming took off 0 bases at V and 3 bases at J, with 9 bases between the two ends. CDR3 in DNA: TGTGCCAGCAGCTTAGCCCAGGGGAACAATCAGCCCCAGCATTTT. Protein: CASSLAQGNNQPQHF.

Here the CDR3 reads CASSPNIVNTEAFF. The CDR3 bases are TGTGCCAGCTCACCTAACATTGTGAACACTGAAGCTTTCTTT. The chain is built from TRBV18 and TRBJ1-1; D remains ambiguous. Trimming removed 3 bases from V and 0 bases from J, with 8 bases in between. The CDR3 runs 14 residues. Per germline, CDR1 KGHSH and CDR2 LQKENI.

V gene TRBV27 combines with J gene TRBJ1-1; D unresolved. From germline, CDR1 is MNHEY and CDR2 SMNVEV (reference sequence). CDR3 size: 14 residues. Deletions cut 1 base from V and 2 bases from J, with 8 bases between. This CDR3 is CASSLYRSNTEAFF. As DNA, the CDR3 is TGTGCCAGCAGTTTATATAGGTCTAACACTGAAGCTTTCTTT.

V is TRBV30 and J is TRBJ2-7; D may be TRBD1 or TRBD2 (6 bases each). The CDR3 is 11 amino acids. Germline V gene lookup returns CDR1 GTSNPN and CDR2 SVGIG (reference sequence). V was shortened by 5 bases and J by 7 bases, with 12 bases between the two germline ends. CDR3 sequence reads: CAWAGAGEQYF. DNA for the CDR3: TGTGCCTGGGCAGGGGCGGGGGAGCAGTACTTC. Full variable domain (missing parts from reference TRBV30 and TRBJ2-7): SQTIHQWPATLVQPVGSPLSLECTVEGTSNPNLYWYRQAAGRGLQLLFYSVGIGQISSEVPQNLSASRPQDRQFILSSKKLLLSDSGFYLCAWAGAGEQYFGPGTRLTVT.

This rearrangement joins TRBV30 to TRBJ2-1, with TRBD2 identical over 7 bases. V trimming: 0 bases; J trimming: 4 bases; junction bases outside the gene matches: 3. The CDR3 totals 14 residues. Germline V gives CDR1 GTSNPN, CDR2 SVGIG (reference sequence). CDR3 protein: CAWSVVAGYNEQFF. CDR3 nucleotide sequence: TGTGCCTGGAGTGTGGTAGCGGGTTACAATGAGCAGTTCTTC.

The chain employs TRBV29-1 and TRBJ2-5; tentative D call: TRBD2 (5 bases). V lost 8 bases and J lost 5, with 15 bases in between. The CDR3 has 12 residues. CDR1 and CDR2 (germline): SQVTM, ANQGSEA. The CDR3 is CSQGAGGETQYF. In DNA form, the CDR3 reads TGCAGCCAAGGAGCCGGCGGGGAGACCCAGTACTTC. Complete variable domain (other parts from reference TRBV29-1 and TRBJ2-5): SAVISQKPSRDICQRGTSLTIQCQVDSQVTMMFWYRQQPGQSLTLIATANQGSEATYESGFVIDKFPISRPNLTFSTLTVSNMSPEDSSIYLCSQGAGGETQYFGPGTRLLVL.

CDR3 sequence reads: CASSAKQGGYEQYF. The CDR3 DNA reads TGTGCCAGCAGCGCTAAACAGGGGGGGTACGAGCAGTACTTC. The gene calls are TRBV7-9 and TRBJ2-7; the D gene is possibly TRBD1 (8 bases). Germline V gene data show CDR1 as SEHNR and CDR2 as FQNEAQ (reference sequence). The CDR3 spans 14 residues. Trimming pared 5 bases from V and 4 bases from J, leaving 15 bases between.

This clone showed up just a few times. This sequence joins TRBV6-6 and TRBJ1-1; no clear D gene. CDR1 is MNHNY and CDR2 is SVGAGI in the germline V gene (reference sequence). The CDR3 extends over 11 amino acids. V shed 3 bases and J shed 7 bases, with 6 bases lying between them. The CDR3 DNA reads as TGTGCCAGCAGTTATGGTATTGAAGCTTTCTTT. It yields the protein CASSYGIEAFF.

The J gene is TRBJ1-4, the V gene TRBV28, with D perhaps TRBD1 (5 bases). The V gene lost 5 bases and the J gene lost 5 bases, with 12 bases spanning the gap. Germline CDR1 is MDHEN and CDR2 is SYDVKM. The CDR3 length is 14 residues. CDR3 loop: CASSLRVFNEKLFF. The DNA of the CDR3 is TGTGCCAGCAGTCTCAGGGTCTTCAATGAAAAACTGTTTTTT.

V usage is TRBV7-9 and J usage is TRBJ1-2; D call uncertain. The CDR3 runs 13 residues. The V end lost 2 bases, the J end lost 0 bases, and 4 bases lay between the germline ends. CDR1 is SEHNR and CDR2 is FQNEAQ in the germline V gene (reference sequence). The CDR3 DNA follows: TGTGCCAGCAGCTTACAGGCTAACTATGGCTACACCTTC. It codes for CASSLQANYGYTF.

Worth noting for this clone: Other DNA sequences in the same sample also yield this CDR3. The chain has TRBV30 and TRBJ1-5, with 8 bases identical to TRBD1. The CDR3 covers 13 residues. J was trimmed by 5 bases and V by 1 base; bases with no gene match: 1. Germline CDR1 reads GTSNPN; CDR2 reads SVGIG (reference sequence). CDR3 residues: CAWSGTGYQPQHF. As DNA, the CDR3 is TGTGCCTGGAGTGGGACAGGGTATCAGCCCCAGCATTTT. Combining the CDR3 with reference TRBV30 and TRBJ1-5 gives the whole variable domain SQTIHQWPATLVQPVGSPLSLECTVEGTSNPNLYWYRQAAGRGLQLLFYSVGIGQISSEVPQNLSASRPQDRQFILSSKKLLLSDSGFYLCAWSGTGYQPQHFGDGTRLSIL.